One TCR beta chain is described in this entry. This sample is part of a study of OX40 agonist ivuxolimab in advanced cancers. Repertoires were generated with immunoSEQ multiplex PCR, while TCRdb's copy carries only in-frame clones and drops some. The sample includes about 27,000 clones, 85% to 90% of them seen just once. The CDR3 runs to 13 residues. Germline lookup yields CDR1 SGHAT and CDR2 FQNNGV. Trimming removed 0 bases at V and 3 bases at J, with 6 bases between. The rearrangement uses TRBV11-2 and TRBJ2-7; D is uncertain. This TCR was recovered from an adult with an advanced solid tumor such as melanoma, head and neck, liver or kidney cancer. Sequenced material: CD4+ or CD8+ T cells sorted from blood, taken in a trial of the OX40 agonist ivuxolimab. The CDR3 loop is CASSLDGVYEQYF. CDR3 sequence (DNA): TGTGCCAGCAGCTTAGATGGGGTCTACGAGCAGTACTTC. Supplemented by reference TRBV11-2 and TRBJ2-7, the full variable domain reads EAGVAQSPRYKIIEKRQSVAFWCNPISGHATLYWYQQILGQGPKLLIQFQNNGVVDDSQLPKDRFSAERLKGVDSTLKIQPAKLEDSAVYLCASSLDGVYEQYFGPGTRLTVT.